Listed below are T cell receptor beta chains from one sample, sequenced in a study of cytomegalovirus exposure and HLA in healthy donors. TCRdb's table, derived via immunoSEQ multiplex PCR, lists solely in-frame clones and lacks some. The sample lists some 120,000 clones, around nine tenths occurring once. Sequences were obtained from PBMCs. These receptors all stem from a man in his thirties or forties in good health and CMV-seronegative. Each CDR3 is given with its conserved first and last residue. A D gene is named only where the DNA matches it firmly. Size is omitted from some rows. Given values are once, few, many or a class for expanded clones.

cdr3_aa cdr3_nt j_call d_call clone_size v_call
CATSKDRVNEQFF TGTGCCACCAGCAAAGACAGGGTCAATGAGCAGTTCTTC TRBJ2-1 TRBD1 NA TRBV15
CASSMPPGNSPLHF TGTGCCAGTAGTATGCCCCCAGGGAATTCACCCCTCCACTTT TRBJ1-6 NA few TRBV19
CASSPQPGMYTDTQYF TGTGCCAGCTCACCCCAGCCAGGGATGTACACAGATACGCAGTATTTT TRBJ2-3 NA NA TRBV18
CASSLASYEQFF TGTGCCAGCAGCTTGGCCAGTTATGAGCAGTTCTTC TRBJ2-1 NA NA TRBV5-6
CASSQLIVVGGQGRNQPQHF TGTGCCAGCAGCCAACTGATAGTCGTTGGGGGACAGGGACGCAATCAGCCCCAGCATTTT TRBJ1-5 TRBD1 once TRBV4-2
CASSLRGTGANVLTF TGTGCCAGCTCGCTCAGGGGGACTGGGGCCAACGTCCTGACTTTC TRBJ2-6 TRBD1 once TRBV18
CASSETGDSPLHF TGTGCCAGCAGCGAAACAGGGGATTCACCCCTCCACTTT TRBJ1-6 TRBD1 NA TRBV7-3
CASSDIEGEKLFF TGTGCCAGCAGTGACATAGAGGGTGAAAAACTGTTTTTT TRBJ1-4 NA NA TRBV6-4
CASIRTELTDTQYF TGCGCCAGCATTAGGACAGAACTCACAGATACGCAGTATTTT TRBJ2-3 NA NA TRBV10-1
CASSPPIGHSYEQYF TGTGCCAGCTCACCACCGATCGGACACTCCTACGAGCAGTACTTC TRBJ2-7 NA once TRBV18
CASSPISGTLYEQYF TGTGCCAGTAGTCCTATATCCGGGACTCTCTACGAGCAGTACTTC TRBJ2-7 NA once TRBV19
CASSFSGGASYEQYF TGTGCCAGCAGTTTCAGCGGGGGAGCGTCCTACGAGCAGTACTTC TRBJ2-7 TRBD2 NA TRBV6-5
CASKPPTGIGMNTEAFF TGTGCCAGCAAACCCCCGACAGGGATCGGAATGAACACTGAAGCTTTCTTT TRBJ1-1 TRBD1 NA TRBV19
CASLAGYTDTQYF TGTGCCAGCTTGGCGGGCTACACAGATACGCAGTATTTT TRBJ2-3 NA NA TRBV18
CASSPLQGGNEQYF TGTGCCAGCAGCCCCCTCCAGGGAGGGAACGAGCAGTACTTC TRBJ2-7 TRBD2 NA TRBV7-2
CASSLGSPSEAFF TGTGCCAGCAGCTTGGGCAGCCCTAGTGAAGCTTTCTTT TRBJ1-1 NA once TRBV5-6
CASSLVLTDTQYF TGTGCCAGCAGCTTAGTCCTCACAGATACGCAGTATTTT TRBJ2-3 NA NA TRBV7-2
CASSLLAGGRDTQYF TGCGCCAGCAGCTTGCTAGCGGGGGGCCGAGATACGCAGTATTTT TRBJ2-3 TRBD2 NA TRBV5-1
CASSLGELAKNIQYF TGTGCCAGCAGCTTAGGAGAGTTAGCCAAAAACATTCAGTACTTC TRBJ2-4 NA NA TRBV7-8
CASSPISVSGGGTDTQYF TGTGCCAGCTCACCTATCTCGGTTAGCGGGGGAGGTACAGATACGCAGTATTTT TRBJ2-3 TRBD2 NA TRBV18
CASSEAGGFGYEQYF TGTGCCAGCAGTGAAGCGGGAGGGTTCGGGTACGAGCAGTACTTC TRBJ2-7 TRBD2 NA TRBV6-1
CASNQPGDTQYF TGTGCCAGCAACCAACCCGGGGATACGCAGTATTTT TRBJ2-3 NA NA TRBV2
CASSPTNQGNYGYTF TGTGCCAGCTCACCCACTAACCAGGGTAACTATGGCTACACCTTC TRBJ1-2 NA NA TRBV18
CASSLGITGYSNQPQHF TGTGCCAGCAGCTTAGGGATAACAGGCTATAGCAATCAGCCCCAGCATTTT TRBJ1-5 NA NA TRBV7-2
CASSPSHRNDNQPQHF TGTGCCAGCAGCCCCTCACACAGAAACGATAATCAGCCCCAGCATTTT TRBJ1-5 NA NA TRBV7-4
CASSEPGRRGYTF TGTGCCAGCAGTGAACCAGGGCGGAGAGGCTACACCTTC TRBJ1-2 NA NA TRBV2
CASSSTVSPYEQYF TGTGCCAGCAGCTCAACAGTATCCCCCTACGAGCAGTACTTC TRBJ2-7 NA NA TRBV11-2